This T cell receptor beta chain was captured in a study of neurological immune-mediated disorders. The CDR3 is made up of 16 amino acids. The germline CDR1 and CDR2 sequences are MGHRA and YSYEKL. V lost 2 bases and J lost 3, with 17 bases in between. There are many counts of this clonotype. Its antigen is unknown. Study outcomes and limitations: Sharing of CDR3 amino acid sequences among expanded clones across subjects was absent, suggesting private repertoires in all groups.

Each TCR transcript was tagged with a 10-nucleotide random UMI during 5'RACE. In TCRdb, the 5' RACE reads were re-called with MiXCR into one record per CDR3 protein. Among some 4,500 distinct CDR3 sequences, 23% were seen once, and the ten largest hold roughly 40%. The rearrangement joins TRBV4-1 to TRBJ2-7; D is possibly TRBD1 or TRBD2 (6 bases each). Source material: CD8+ T cells from blood. The sequence derives from a woman in her sixties with HTLV-1-associated myelopathy (HAM/TSP). The DNA for the CDR3 is TGCGCCAGCAGCCAACAAGGCACAGGGACTGGCTACGAGCAGTACTTC. Its protein is CASSQQGTGTGYEQYF.